This T cell receptor beta chain is from a study of blood T cell repertoires in COVID-19. Turning to the study itself: Spain, Italy and the United States supplied samples that represented acute and convalescent COVID-19. T cells, B-cell-depleted T cells, or PBMCs provided the cDNA or gDNA that served as material.

Per the study methods: Amplification of reference gene primers provided the estimated nucleated cell counts. TCRdb keeps only in-frame clones here, not all; method: immunoSEQ multiplex PCR. That table furnishes V, J and clone size, whereas the DNA furnished D and trimming. This sample has a few hundred thousand clones, with 86% found just once. The table lists this clone with a count of one. The clonotype was recovered from a woman aged 50 to 60 with acute or convalescent COVID-19. The material sequenced was peripheral blood.

The DNA for the CDR3 is TGTGCCAGCGGGCGTTTATTAAGAGCCAAAAACATTCAGTACTTC. It yields the protein CASGRLLRAKNIQYF. The V call is TRBV21-1, the J call TRBJ2-4; the table's D gene call, TRBD1, was not cross checked with the DNA. TRBV21-1 is tagged as a pseudogene. This CDR3 region has 15 residues.